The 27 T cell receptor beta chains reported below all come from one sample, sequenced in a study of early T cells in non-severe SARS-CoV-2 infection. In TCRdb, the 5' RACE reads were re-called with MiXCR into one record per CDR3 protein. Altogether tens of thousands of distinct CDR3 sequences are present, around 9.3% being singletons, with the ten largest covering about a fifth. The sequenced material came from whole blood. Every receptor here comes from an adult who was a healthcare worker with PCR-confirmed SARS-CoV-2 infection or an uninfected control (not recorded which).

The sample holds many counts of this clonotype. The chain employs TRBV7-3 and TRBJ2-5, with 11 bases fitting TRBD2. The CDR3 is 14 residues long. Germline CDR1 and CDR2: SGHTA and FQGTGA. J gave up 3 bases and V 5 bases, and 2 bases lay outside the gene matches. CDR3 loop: CASSPGLAEETQYF. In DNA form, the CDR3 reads TGTGCCAGCAGCCCGGGACTAGCGGAAGAGACCCAGTACTTC.

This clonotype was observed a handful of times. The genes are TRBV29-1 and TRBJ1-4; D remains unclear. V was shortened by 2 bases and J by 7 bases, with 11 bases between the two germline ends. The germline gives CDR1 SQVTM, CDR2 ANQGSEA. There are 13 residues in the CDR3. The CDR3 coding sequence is TGCAGCGTTGAACGGATCGCGGGTGAAAAACTGTTTTTT. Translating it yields CSVERIAGEKLFF.

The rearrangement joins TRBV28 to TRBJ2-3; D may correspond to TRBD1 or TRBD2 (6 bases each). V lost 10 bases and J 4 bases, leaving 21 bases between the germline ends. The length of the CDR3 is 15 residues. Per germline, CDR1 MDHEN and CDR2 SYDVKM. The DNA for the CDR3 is TGTGCCACAGCTAAGACCCCGGGGGCGCCAGATACGCAGTATTTT. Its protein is CATAKTPGAPDTQYF.

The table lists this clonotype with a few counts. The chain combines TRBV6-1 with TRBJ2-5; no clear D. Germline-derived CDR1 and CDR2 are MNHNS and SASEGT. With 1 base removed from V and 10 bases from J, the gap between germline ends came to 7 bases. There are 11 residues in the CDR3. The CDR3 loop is CASSEVGSQYF. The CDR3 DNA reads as TGTGCCAGCAGTGAAGTGGGAAGCCAGTACTTC.

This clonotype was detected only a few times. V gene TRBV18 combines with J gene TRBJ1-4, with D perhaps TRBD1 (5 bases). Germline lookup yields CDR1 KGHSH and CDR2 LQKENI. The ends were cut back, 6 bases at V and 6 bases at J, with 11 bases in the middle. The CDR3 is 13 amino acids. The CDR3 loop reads CASSVQGDEKLFF. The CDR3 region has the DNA TGTGCCAGCTCCGTCCAGGGTGATGAAAAACTGTTTTTT.

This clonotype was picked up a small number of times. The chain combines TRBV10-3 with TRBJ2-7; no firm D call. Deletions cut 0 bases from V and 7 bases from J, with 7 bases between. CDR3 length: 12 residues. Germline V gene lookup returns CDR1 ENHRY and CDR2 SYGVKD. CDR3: CAISESLGEQYF. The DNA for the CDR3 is TGTGCCATCAGTGAGTCGTTAGGGGAGCAGTACTTC.

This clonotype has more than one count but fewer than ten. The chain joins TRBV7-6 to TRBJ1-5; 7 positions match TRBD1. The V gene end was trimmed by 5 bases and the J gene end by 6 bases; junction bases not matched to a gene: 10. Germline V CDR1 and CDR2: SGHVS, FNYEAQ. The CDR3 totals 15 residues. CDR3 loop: CASSPMTGPAQPQHF. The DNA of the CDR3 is TGTGCCAGCAGCCCCATGACAGGGCCCGCTCAGCCCCAGCATTTT. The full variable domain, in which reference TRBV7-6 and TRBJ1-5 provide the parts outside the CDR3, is GAGVSQSPRYKVTKRGQDVALRCDPISGHVSLYWYRQALGQGPEFLTYFNYEAQQDKSGLPNDRFSAERPEGSISTLTIQRTEQRDSAMYRCASSPMTGPAQPQHFGDGTRLSIL.

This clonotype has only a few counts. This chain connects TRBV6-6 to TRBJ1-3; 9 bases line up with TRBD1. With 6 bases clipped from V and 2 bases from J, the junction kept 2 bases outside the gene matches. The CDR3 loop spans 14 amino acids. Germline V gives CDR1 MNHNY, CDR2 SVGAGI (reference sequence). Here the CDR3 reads CASRTGGTGNTIYF. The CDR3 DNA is TGTGCCAGCAGAACAGGGGGCACTGGAAACACCATATATTTT.

The CDR3 DNA follows: TGTGCCAGCAGCGTAGGGGTCTCTGGGGCCAACGTCCTGACTTTC. Translated: CASSVGVSGANVLTF. This chain uses TRBV9 with TRBJ2-6; D uncertain. The CDR3 sequence is 15 residues long. Trimming took 0 bases from V and 0 from J, leaving 4 bases between them. Germline V gives CDR1 SGDLS, CDR2 YYNGEE.

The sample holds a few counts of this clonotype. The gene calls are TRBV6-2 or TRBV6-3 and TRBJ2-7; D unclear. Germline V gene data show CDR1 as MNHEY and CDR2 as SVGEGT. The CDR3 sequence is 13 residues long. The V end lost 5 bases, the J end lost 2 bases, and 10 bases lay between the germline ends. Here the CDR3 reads CASSQKPTYEQYF. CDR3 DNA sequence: TGTGCCAGCAGTCAGAAACCCACCTACGAGCAGTACTTC.

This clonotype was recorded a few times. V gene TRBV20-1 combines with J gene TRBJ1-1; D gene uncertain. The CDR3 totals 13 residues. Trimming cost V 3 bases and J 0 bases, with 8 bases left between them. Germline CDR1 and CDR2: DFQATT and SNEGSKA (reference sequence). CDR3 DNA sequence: TGCAGTGCTAGGGAGGCTTTGAACACTGAAGCTTTCTTT. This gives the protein CSAREALNTEAFF.

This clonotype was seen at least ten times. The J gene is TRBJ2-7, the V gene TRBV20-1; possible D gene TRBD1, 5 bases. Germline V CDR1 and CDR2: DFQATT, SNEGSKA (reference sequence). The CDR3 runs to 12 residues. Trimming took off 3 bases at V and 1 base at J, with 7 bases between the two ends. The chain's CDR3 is CSARDNSYEQYF. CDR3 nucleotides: TGCAGTGCTAGGGACAATTCCTACGAGCAGTACTTC.

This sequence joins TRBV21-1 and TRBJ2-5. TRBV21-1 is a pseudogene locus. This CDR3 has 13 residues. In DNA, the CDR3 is TGTGCCAGCAGCAACATGGGCCAAGAGACCCAGTACTTC. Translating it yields CASSNMGQETQYF.

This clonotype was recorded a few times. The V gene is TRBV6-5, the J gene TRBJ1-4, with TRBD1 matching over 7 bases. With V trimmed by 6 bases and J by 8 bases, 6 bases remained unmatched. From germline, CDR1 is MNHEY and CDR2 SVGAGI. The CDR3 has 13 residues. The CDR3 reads CASRRQGGEKLFF. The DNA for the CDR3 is TGTGCCAGCAGACGACAGGGAGGGGAAAAACTGTTTTTT.

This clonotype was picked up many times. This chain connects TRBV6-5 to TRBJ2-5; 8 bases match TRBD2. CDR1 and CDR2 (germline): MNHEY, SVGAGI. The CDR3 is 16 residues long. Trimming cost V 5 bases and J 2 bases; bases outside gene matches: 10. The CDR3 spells CASSTRASGGQETQYF. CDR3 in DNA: TGTGCCAGCAGTACCCGGGCCTCGGGGGGGCAAGAGACCCAGTACTTC.

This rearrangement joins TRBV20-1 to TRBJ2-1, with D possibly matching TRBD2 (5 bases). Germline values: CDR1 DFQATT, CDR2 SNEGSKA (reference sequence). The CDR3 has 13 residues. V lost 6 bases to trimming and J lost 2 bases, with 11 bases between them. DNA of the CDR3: TGCAGTGCCGACGGACTCGCCTACAATGAGCAGTTCTTC. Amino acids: CSADGLAYNEQFF.

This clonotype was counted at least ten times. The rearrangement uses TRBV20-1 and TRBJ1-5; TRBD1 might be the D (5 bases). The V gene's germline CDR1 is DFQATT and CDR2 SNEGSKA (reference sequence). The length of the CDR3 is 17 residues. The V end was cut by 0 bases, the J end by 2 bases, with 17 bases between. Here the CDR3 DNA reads TGCAGTGCTAGAGAGGGGCAGGGCCGCGTGGGCAATCAGCCCCAGCATTTT. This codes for CSAREGQGRVGNQPQHF.

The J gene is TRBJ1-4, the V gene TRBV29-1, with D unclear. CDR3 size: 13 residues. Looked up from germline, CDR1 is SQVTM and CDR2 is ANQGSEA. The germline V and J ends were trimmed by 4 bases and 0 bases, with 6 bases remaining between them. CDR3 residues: CSVARTTNEKLFF. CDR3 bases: TGCAGCGTTGCGAGGACAACTAATGAAAAACTGTTTTTT.

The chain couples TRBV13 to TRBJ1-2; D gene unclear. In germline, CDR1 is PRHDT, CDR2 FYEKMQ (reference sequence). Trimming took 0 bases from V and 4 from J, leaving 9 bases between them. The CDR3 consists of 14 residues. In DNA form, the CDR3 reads TGTGCCAGCAGCTTAGGGACCGTTACCTATGGCTACACCTTC. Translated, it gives CASSLGTVTYGYTF.

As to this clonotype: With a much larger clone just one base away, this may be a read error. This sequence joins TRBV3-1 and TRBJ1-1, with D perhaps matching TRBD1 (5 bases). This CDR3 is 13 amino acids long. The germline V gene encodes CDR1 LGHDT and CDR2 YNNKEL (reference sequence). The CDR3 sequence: CAISRRGATEAFF. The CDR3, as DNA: TGTGCCATCAGCCGTAGGGGAGCCACTGAAGCTTTCTTT. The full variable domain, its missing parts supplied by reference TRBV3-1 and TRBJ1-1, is DTAVSQTPKYLVTQMGNDKSIKCEQNLGHDTMYWYKQDSKKFLKIMFSYNNKELIINETVPNRFSPKSPDKAHLNLHINSLELGDSAVYFCAISRRGATEAFFGQGTRLTVV.

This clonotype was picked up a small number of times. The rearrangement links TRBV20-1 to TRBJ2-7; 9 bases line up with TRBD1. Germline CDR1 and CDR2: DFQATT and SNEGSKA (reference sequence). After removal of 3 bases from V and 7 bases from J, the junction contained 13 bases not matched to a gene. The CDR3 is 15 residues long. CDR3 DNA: TGCAGTGCTAGGCTAGGGAACAGGGGGCATGGGGAGCAGTACTTC. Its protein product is CSARLGNRGHGEQYF.

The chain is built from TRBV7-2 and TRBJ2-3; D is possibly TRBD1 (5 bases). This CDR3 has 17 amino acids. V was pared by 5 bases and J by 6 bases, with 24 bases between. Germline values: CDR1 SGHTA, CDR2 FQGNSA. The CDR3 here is CASSHTAGSPPRDTQYF. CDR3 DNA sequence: TGTGCCAGCAGCCACACCGCAGGGTCTCCCCCGAGGGATACGCAGTATTTT.

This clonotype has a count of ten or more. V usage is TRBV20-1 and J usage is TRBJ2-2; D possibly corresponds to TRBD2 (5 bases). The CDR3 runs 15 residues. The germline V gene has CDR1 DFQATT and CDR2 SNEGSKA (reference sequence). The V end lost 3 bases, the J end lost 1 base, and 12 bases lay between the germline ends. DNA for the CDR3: TGCAGTGCTAGGAATCTTGAGGGGAACACCGGGGAGCTGTTTTTT. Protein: CSARNLEGNTGELFF.

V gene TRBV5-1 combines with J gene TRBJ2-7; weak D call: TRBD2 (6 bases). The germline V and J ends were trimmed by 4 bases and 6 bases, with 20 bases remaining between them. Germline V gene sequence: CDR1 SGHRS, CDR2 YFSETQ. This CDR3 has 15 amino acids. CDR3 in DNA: TGCGCCAGCAGCCCGGGCGGGACCCCCGAAGCCGAGCAGTACTTC. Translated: CASSPGGTPEAEQYF.

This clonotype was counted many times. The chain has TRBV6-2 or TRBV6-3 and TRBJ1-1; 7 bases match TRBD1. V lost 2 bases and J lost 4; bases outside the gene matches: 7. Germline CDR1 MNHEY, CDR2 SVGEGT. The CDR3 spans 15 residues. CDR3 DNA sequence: TGTGCCAGCAGTTACCTGGACAGGTGGGGCACTGAAGCTTTCTTT. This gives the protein CASSYLDRWGTEAFF.

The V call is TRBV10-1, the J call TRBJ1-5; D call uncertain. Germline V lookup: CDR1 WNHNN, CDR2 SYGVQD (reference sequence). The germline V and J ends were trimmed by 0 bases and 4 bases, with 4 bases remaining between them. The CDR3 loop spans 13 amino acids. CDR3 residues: CASSESRNQPQHF. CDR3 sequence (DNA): TGCGCCAGCAGTGAGTCGCGAAATCAGCCCCAGCATTTT.

Written as DNA, the CDR3 is TGTGCCAGCAGCTCGCCGTATCAGCCCCAGCATTTT. This sequence encodes CASSSPYQPQHF. The chain employs TRBV7-2 and TRBJ1-5; D is ambiguous. The CDR3 totals 12 residues. The germline CDR1 and CDR2 sequences are SGHTA and FQGNSA. V was cut by 4 bases and J by 5 bases, with 6 bases left in between.